This TCR beta chain was recorded in a study of shared clonotypes between healthy human individuals. Profiled with immunoSEQ multiplex PCR; TCRdb holds only in-frame clones, not every one. The sample shows fewer than 1 million clones, 90% to 97% of them seen only once. CD45RO-negative cells were positively selected for CCR7, leaving out terminally differentiated effector memory CD45RA+ cells. Free of recent acute infections or vaccinations, the donors were healthy HIV-negative adults. Looked up from germline, CDR1 is MNHNS and CDR2 is SASEGT. The length of the CDR3 is 16 residues. Losses at the gene ends were 4 bases for V and 3 bases for J; bases not matched to a gene: 9.

This TCR came from a young man in good health. Sequenced material: naive CD8+ T cells sorted from blood. This sequence joins TRBV6-1 and TRBJ2-1; 7 bases map to TRBD1. The CDR3 DNA reads TGTGCCAGCAGTGGGCGAGGGGGACAGCGCTACAATGAGCAGTTCTTC. As protein: CASSGRGGQRYNEQFF.